The entry that follows covers one T cell receptor (beta chain) sequence. Antigen unknown. This entry is derived from a study of shared clonotypes between healthy human individuals. Across the whole study: Each donor's CD4 naive and CD4 memory cells filled three plates apiece, CD8 naive two, and CD8 memory one. Study-wide results and caveats: Apart from blood, nothing was sampled; tissue repertoires likely differ. Several donors held approximately 4.6% of naive CD4 clonotypes in common.

Germline V lookup: CDR1 SGDLS, CDR2 YYNGEE. The CDR3 spans 14 residues. Between the trimmed V and J ends, which lost 0 bases and 1 base, there was a span of 8 bases. Sorted-subset replicate PCR reactions were performed with roughly 200 ng DNA, corresponding to roughly 30,000 T cell genomes. The data were produced by immunoSEQ multiplex PCR, yet TCRdb's version contains in-frame clones alone and is incomplete. The sample yields 2,500,000 or so clones, around 92% seen once. The V and J genes are TRBV9 and TRBJ2-7; D is unclear. This clonotype was sampled from a man younger than 35 in good health. Some clones in this sample may be carry-over from other donors' samples. Sample: naive CD4+ T cells from PBMCs. Subset described: CD45RA+ positively selected. CDR3 region: CASSVDYDSYEQYF. The CDR3 coding sequence is TGTGCCAGCAGCGTAGACTATGATTCCTACGAGCAGTACTTC. Based on the CDR3 plus reference TRBV9 and TRBJ2-7, the full variable domain is DSGVTQTPKHLITATGQRVTLRCSPRSGDLSVYWYQQSLDQGLQFLIQYYNGEERAKGNILERFSAQQFPDLHSELNLSSLELGDSALYFCASSVDYDSYEQYFGPGTRLTVT.